Listed below are T cell receptor beta chains from one sample, sequenced in a study of T cells in Graves' hyperthyroidism and ophthalmopathy. TCRdb re-called the multiplex PCR reads with MiXCR, one entry per CDR3 protein. The sample shows about 510,000 distinct CDR3 sequences, approximately 15% of them seen only once. The sample was blood. The receptors derive from a woman between 40 and 50 years old with Graves' hyperthyroidism. The conserved cysteine and the conserved F or W are not part of the CDR3 here.

v_call	j_call	cdr3_aa
TRBV5-6	TRBJ2-1	ASSPDGHSYNEQF
TRBV20-1	TRBJ2-3	SASKGPLAGGLSTDTQY
TRBV7-2	TRBJ2-5	ASSPRLAGGGETQY
TRBV2	TRBJ2-5	ASSPRTSKETQY
TRBV20-1	TRBJ2-1	SARDSVAVINEQF
TRBV11-2	TRBJ2-1	ASSLGNSYNEQF
TRBV2	TRBJ2-7	ASSSPTLAGGYEQY
TRBV5-6	TRBJ1-5	ASSLYLDLSNQPQH
TRBV18	TRBJ2-2	ASSPPGNTGELF
TRBV12-3/TRBV12-4	TRBJ1-4	ASSREGGINEKLF
TRBV6-5	TRBJ2-3	ASSLRTGEADTQY
TRBV19	TRBJ1-5	ASSIDIKTYQPQH
TRBV10-2	TRBJ2-7	ASREQGDGGEQY
TRBV28	TRBJ2-7	ASSLTGQGVYEQY
TRBV19	TRBJ1-1	ASSDRGTGDTEAF
TRBV7-2	TRBJ2-7	ASSLSGLAGSEQY
TRBV28	TRBJ2-4	ASSGQGKNIQY
TRBV9	TRBJ1-2	ASSGRTGRLYGYT
TRBV27	TRBJ2-5	ASSLPTRYQETQY
TRBV6-6	TRBJ2-3	ASSYSDRGSTDTQY
TRBV3-1	TRBJ2-2	ASSGLAGEAGELF
TRBV20-1	TRBJ1-2	SAREAGAYGYT
TRBV28	TRBJ2-7	ASSPGQVDEQY
TRBV9	TRBJ2-2	ASSVDSVTGTGELF
TRBV30	TRBJ1-3	AWKAAGHRGGNTIY
TRBV6-1	TRBJ2-7	ASGVAEDYEQY
TRBV28	TRBJ2-7	ASSFVGTGAYEQY
TRBV5-1	TRBJ2-2	ASRPAGGPVTGELF
TRBV18	TRBJ2-1	ASWGLAGNEQF
TRBV11-2	TRBJ2-3	ASSLAGWDTQY
TRBV29-1	TRBJ2-3	SVPTSGKTDTQY
TRBV28	TRBJ2-7	ASARDGRAYEQY
TRBV6-1	TRBJ1-2	AMGQGLLGGYT
TRBV2	TRBJ2-3	ASSDPGLVADTQY
TRBV28	TRBJ2-3	ASSPSWSSTDTQY
TRBV20-1	TRBJ2-1	SARQDSYNEQF
TRBV6-5	TRBJ2-5	ASSYWDRQETQY
TRBV3-1	TRBJ1-1	ASRPGPQDPEAF
TRBV28	TRBJ2-3	ASSLTVTGATDTQY
TRBV20-1	TRBJ2-2	SARGSIIAGGGTGELF
TRBV2	TRBJ2-3	ARTGTGRTDTQY
TRBV4-1	TRBJ1-6	ASNWEWGIGSPLH
TRBV28	TRBJ2-3	ASSLRLAGVTDTQY
TRBV28	TRBJ2-7	ASSRGGAGYEQY
TRBV28	TRBJ2-7	ASSPEGQGRYEQY